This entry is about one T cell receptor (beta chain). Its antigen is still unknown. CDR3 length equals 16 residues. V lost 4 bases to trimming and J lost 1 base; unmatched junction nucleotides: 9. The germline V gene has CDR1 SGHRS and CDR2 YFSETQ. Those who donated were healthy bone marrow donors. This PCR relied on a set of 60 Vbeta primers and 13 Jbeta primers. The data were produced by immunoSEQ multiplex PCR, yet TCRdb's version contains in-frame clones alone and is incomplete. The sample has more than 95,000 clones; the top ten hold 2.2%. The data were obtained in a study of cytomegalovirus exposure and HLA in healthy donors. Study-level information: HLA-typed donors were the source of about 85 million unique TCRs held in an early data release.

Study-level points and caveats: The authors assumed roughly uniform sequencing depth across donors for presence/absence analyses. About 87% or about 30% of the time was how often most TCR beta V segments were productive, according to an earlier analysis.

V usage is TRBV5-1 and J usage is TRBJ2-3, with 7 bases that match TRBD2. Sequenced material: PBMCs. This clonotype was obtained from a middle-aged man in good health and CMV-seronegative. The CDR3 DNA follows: TGCGCCAGCAGCCCGGGGACTAAAGCTGGCACAGATACGCAGTATTTT. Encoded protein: CASSPGTKAGTDTQYF. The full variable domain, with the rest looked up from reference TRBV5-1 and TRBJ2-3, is KAGVTQTPRYLIKTRGQQVTLSCSPISGHRSVSWYQQTPGQGLQFLFEYFSETQRNKGNFPGRFSGRQFSNSRSEMNVSTLELGDSALYLCASSPGTKAGTDTQYFGPGTRLTVL.